Each of the 19 T cell receptor beta chains below was sequenced from the same sample in a study of T cell clones after liver transplantation. Assay: immunoSEQ multiplex PCR; the TCRdb copy retains only in-frame clones and omits some. Found here are about 75,000 clones, 80% to 90% of them singletons; the top ten hold 2.1%. The source was CD4+ T cells from blood, collected about 50 months after liver transplant. These receptors all come from a human patient who received a liver transplant. Part of the T cells may come from the graft donor.

This chain links TRBV6-1 with TRBJ2-3, with D perhaps matching TRBD2 (5 bases). The CDR3 is 15 amino acids. The V gene's germline CDR1 is MNHNS and CDR2 SASEGT. V was cut by 11 bases and J by 1 base, with 19 bases left in between. CDR3 sequence reads: CASHPTRGGTDTQYF. CDR3 in DNA: TGTGCCTCCCATCCTACCCGGGGAGGCACAGATACGCAGTATTTT.

The chain is built from TRBV18 and TRBJ2-3; D is ambiguous. This CDR3 comprises 15 residues. V was cut by 3 bases and J by 0 bases, with 10 bases left in between. Germline values: CDR1 KGHSH, CDR2 LQKENI. For the CDR3, the DNA is TGTGCCAGCTCACCCCCGCCTCCTAGCACAGATACGCAGTATTTT. Encoded protein: CASSPPPPSTDTQYF.

This clone has a handful of counts. Other DNA sequences of this sample code for an identical CDR3. The chain recombines TRBV5-1 with TRBJ1-2; D gene ambiguous. This CDR3 has 12 residues. The V gene lost 0 bases and the J gene lost 6 bases, with 6 bases spanning the gap. Germline lookup yields CDR1 SGHRS and CDR2 YFSETQ. This chain's CDR3 is CASSLDRDGYTF. CDR3 nucleotide sequence: TGCGCCAGCAGCTTGGACCGGGATGGCTACACCTTC.

This clone was observed a few times. V is TRBV20-1 and J is TRBJ2-3; 7 bases fit TRBD1. The germline V gene has CDR1 DFQATT and CDR2 SNEGSKA (reference sequence). V was pared by 5 bases and J by 4 bases, with 0 bases of the junction left unmatched. The CDR3 spans 11 residues. The CDR3 spells CSAQGADTQYF. As DNA, the CDR3 is TGCAGTGCTCAGGGGGCAGATACGCAGTATTTT.

The chain uses TRBV6-5 and TRBJ1-4; 7 nucleotides align to TRBD1. The J segment lost 3 bases and the V segment lost 6 bases, leaving 4 bases of the junction unmatched. This CDR3 has 14 amino acids. The germline CDR1 and CDR2 sequences are MNHEY and SVGAGI. CDR3: CASRIGTANEKLFF. Written as DNA, the CDR3 is TGTGCCAGCAGAATCGGGACAGCTAATGAAAAACTGTTTTTT.

The chain uses TRBV7-6 and TRBJ2-7; tentatively, D is TRBD1 or TRBD2 (6 bases each). Germline CDR1 is SGHVS and CDR2 is FNYEAQ. The V gene lost 4 bases and the J gene lost 4 bases, with 14 bases spanning the gap. The CDR3 covers 14 residues. The CDR3 region is CASSYSPGAYEQYF. The CDR3 DNA is TGTGCCAGCAGCTACTCGCCGGGGGCGTACGAGCAGTACTTC.

The chain recombines TRBV29-1 with TRBJ1-2; unclear D gene. CDR1 is SQVTM and CDR2 is ANQGSEA in the germline V gene. V gave up 5 bases and J gave up 4 bases, with 11 bases separating them. This CDR3 spans 12 amino acids. This CDR3 is CSVKEGSYGYTF. The CDR3 coding sequence is TGCAGCGTTAAGGAGGGTTCCTATGGCTACACCTTC.

In its sample, this clone was seen a few times. The genes are TRBV7-3 and TRBJ1-2; D gene uncertain. In germline, CDR1 is SGHTA, CDR2 FQGTGA. The CDR3 is 15 residues long. V was shortened by 1 base and J by 0 bases, with 9 bases between the two germline ends. The CDR3 region is CASSLMPGPNYGYTF. CDR3 coding DNA: TGTGCCAGCAGCTTAATGCCAGGCCCTAACTATGGCTACACCTTC.

This chain uses TRBV18 with TRBJ2-7; perhaps D is TRBD1 or TRBD2 (5 bases each). Germline V CDR1 and CDR2: KGHSH, LQKENI. This CDR3 is 12 amino acids long. Deletions cut 2 bases from V and 3 bases from J, with 5 bases between. CDR3 loop: CASSPGGYEQYF. The CDR3 coding sequence is TGTGCCAGCTCACCAGGGGGCTACGAGCAGTACTTC.

This chain connects TRBV6-6 to TRBJ1-1, with 8 nucleotides matching TRBD1. Germline trimming cut 8 bases from V and 7 bases from J; bases unmatched to any gene: 0. CDR1 is MNHNY, CDR2 SVGAGI, per germline (reference sequence). The CDR3 runs 10 residues. The CDR3 bases are TGTGCCAGCGGACAGGGTGAAGCTTTCTTT. It translates to CASGQGEAFF.

The J gene is TRBJ2-3, the V gene TRBV5-4; 7 bases fit TRBD2. The CDR3 totals 14 residues. The J segment lost 4 bases and the V segment lost 3 bases, leaving 5 bases of the junction unmatched. Germline loops: CDR1 SGHNT, CDR2 YYREEE (reference sequence). CDR3 protein: CASSSAGASDTQYF. DNA for the CDR3: TGTGCCAGCAGCTCCGCGGGAGCGTCAGATACGCAGTATTTT.

This sequence joins TRBV7-2 and TRBJ1-6, with TRBD1 matching 8 bases. Germline CDR1 and CDR2: SGHTA and FQGNSA. The V and J ends lost 1 base and 6 bases, in that order; junction bases with no gene match: 5. The CDR3 runs to 16 residues. CDR3 in DNA: TGTGCCAGCAGCTTAGGGGGCAGGGGGCTTAATTCACCCCTCCACTTT. Its protein is CASSLGGRGLNSPLHF.

The chain combines TRBV7-2 with TRBJ2-2; D unclear. Germline CDR1 SGHTA, CDR2 FQGNSA. Trimming cost V 7 bases and J 3 bases, with 12 bases left between them. The CDR3 totals 14 residues. The CDR3 spells CASTVGTHTGELFF. Written as DNA, the CDR3 is TGTGCCAGCACCGTCGGAACTCACACCGGGGAGCTGTTTTTT.

This chain joins TRBV20-1 and TRBJ2-5; D not resolved. CDR3 length equals 11 residues. Germline CDR1 DFQATT, CDR2 SNEGSKA (reference sequence). The germline V and J ends were trimmed by 3 bases and 5 bases, with 7 bases remaining between them. CDR3 nucleotides: TGCAGTGCTAGGGTCGCGGAGACCCAGTACTTC. This codes for CSARVAETQYF.

This chain joins TRBV7-2 and TRBJ2-1; D possibly matches TRBD1 or TRBD2 (6 bases each). Looked up from germline, CDR1 is SGHTA and CDR2 is FQGNSA. V lost 5 bases to trimming and J lost 0 bases, with 20 bases between them. This CDR3 is built from 18 residues. As DNA, the CDR3 is TGTGCCAGCAGCCCCAGGGGCGGGGCCTTCCTCTCCTACAATGAGCAGTTCTTC. It is translated as CASSPRGGAFLSYNEQFF.

A few counts support this clone. J is TRBJ1-2 and V is TRBV27; D remains ambiguous. The CDR3 sequence is 14 residues long. Germline V lookup: CDR1 MNHEY, CDR2 SMNVEV (reference sequence). V lost 0 bases and J 7 bases, leaving 12 bases between the germline ends. The CDR3 DNA reads as TGTGCCAGCAGTTTATCGAGGGATATACGTGGCTACACCTTC. This codes for CASSLSRDIRGYTF.

The rearrangement joins TRBV5-1 to TRBJ2-1, with TRBD1 matching 10 bases. In germline, CDR1 is SGHRS, CDR2 YFSETQ. The CDR3 sequence is 16 residues long. V shed 0 bases, J shed 9 bases, and the junction held 9 bases outside the gene matches. The CDR3 sequence: CASSLAGTGVVSEQFF. CDR3 coding DNA: TGCGCCAGCAGCTTGGCCGGGACAGGGGTAGTTAGTGAGCAGTTCTTC.

The chain recombines TRBV5-1 with TRBJ2-1; D call uncertain. V lost 0 bases to trimming and J lost 8 bases, with 6 bases between them. CDR3 length: 12 amino acids. CDR1 SGHRS and CDR2 YFSETQ come from the germline V gene. DNA for the CDR3: TGCGCCAGCAGCTTGGTTGGGGATGAGCAGTTCTTC. Amino acids: CASSLVGDEQFF.

This clone appeared a few times. This CDR3 is CASSLGGTGKNSPLHF. As DNA, the CDR3 is TGCGCCAGCAGCTTGGGGGGGACAGGGAAGAATTCACCCCTCCACTTT. The V gene is TRBV5-1, the J gene TRBJ1-6; 9 nucleotides align to TRBD1. In germline, CDR1 is SGHRS, CDR2 YFSETQ. The CDR3 sequence is 16 residues long. V lost 0 bases, J lost 7 bases, and 5 bases stayed unmatched.